The 21 T cell receptor beta chains below all came from one sample that was sequenced in a study of blood T cell repertoires in COVID-19 (dated by TCRdb to 2019 to 2021). The library was generated by the immunoSEQ multiplex PCR assay. TCRdb re-hosts the immuneACCESS table, in-frame sequences only. Its copies lack some clones; in the studies checked, an unresolved V gene accounts for under half of them, and the cause for the rest is not known. The sample has 150,000 or so clones on record, about 90% of them singletons. The leading ten clones occupy roughly 1.2% of the sample. The sequenced sample was PBMCs or T cells enriched from blood (not recorded which). The receptors were sampled from a human donor with acute COVID-19. The donor label of this sample is uncertain.

This clone was picked up many times. The chain combines TRBV19 with TRBJ2-3, with a tentative D call TRBD2 (7 bases). This CDR3 comprises 14 residues. Between the trimmed V and J ends, which lost 9 bases and 6 bases, there was a span of 19 bases. Germline CDR1 and CDR2: LNHDA and SQIVND (reference sequence). The CDR3 coding sequence is TGTGCCAGCTCCCCCGGGGGGCCGGGGGATACGCAGTATTTT. This codes for CASSPGGPGDTQYF.

The gene calls are TRBV3-1 (or the pseudogene TRBV3-2) and TRBJ1-1, with 8 bases matching TRBD1. Looked up from germline, CDR1 is LGHDT and CDR2 is YNNKEL (reference sequence). The ends lost 6 bases at V and 4 bases at J; junction bases unmatched: 4. The CDR3 sequence is 13 residues long. CDR3 loop: CASSTQGGTEAFF. The CDR3 region has the DNA TGTGCCAGCAGTACACAGGGGGGCACTGAAGCTTTCTTT.

The count of this clone is one. The V and J genes are TRBV19 and TRBJ2-5; TRBD2 might be the D (5 bases). V gave up 3 bases and J gave up 3 bases, with 8 bases separating them. This CDR3 has 13 amino acids. Germline CDR1 and CDR2: LNHDA and SQIVND (reference sequence). The CDR3 nucleotides read TGTGCCAGTAGTATCATCGGGGAAGAGACCCAGTACTTC. Protein product: CASSIIGEETQYF.

V is TRBV11-2 and J is TRBJ2-7; D is perhaps TRBD1 (5 bases). Germline V lookup: CDR1 SGHAT, CDR2 FQNNGV. Trimming cost V 0 bases and J 1 base, with 13 bases left between them. The CDR3 loop spans 16 amino acids. CDR3 sequence reads: CASSLDHVGASYEQYF. DNA for the CDR3: TGTGCCAGCAGCTTAGATCATGTAGGGGCTTCCTACGAGCAGTACTTC.

To note about this clone: The same CDR3 is also encoded by other DNA sequences in this sample. The rearrangement uses TRBV19 and TRBJ1-1; D possibly corresponds to TRBD1 (5 bases). The CDR3 runs to 14 residues. The V end was cut by 1 base, the J end by 0 bases, with 6 bases between. The germline gives CDR1 LNHDA, CDR2 SQIVND (reference sequence). Written as DNA, the CDR3 is TGTGCCAGTAGTATAGGCAGGGTGAACACTGAAGCTTTCTTT. Translating gives CASSIGRVNTEAFF.

The V call is TRBV5-1, the J call TRBJ1-5; D might be TRBD1 (5 bases). Germline values: CDR1 SGHRS, CDR2 YFSETQ. The CDR3 is 14 residues long. V was cut by 0 bases and J by 7 bases, with 11 bases left in between. The CDR3 is CASSLVGGDQPQHF. The CDR3 DNA is TGCGCCAGCAGCTTGGTGGGGGGTGACCAGCCCCAGCATTTT.

In its sample, this clone was seen once. DNA of the CDR3: TGTGCCAGCAGCTTGCAGGGATCCCTTTACAATGAGCAGTTCTTC. It encodes CASSLQGSLYNEQFF. J is TRBJ2-1 and V is TRBV5-6, with a weak D call TRBD1 (5 bases). CDR1 is SGHDT and CDR2 is YYEEEE in the germline V gene. The V gene lost 1 base and the J gene lost 4 bases, with 12 bases spanning the gap. The CDR3 contains 15 residues. The whole variable domain, remainder taken from reference TRBV5-6 and TRBJ2-1, is DAGVTQSPTHLIKTRGQQVTLRCSPKSGHDTVSWYQQALGQGPQFIFQYYEEEERQRGNFPDRFSGHQFPNYSSELNVNALLLGDSALYLCASSLQGSLYNEQFFGPGTRLTVL.

The chain couples TRBV20-1 to TRBJ1-4; D is uncertain. Trimming took off 3 bases at V and 0 bases at J, with 8 bases between the two ends. The germline CDR1 and CDR2 sequences are DFQATT and SNEGSKA (reference sequence). This CDR3 contains 14 residues. The CDR3 loop is CSASPQSTNEKLFF. CDR3 DNA sequence: TGCAGTGCTAGTCCGCAGTCAACTAATGAAAAACTGTTTTTT.

The table lists this clone with a few counts. The gene calls are TRBV3-1 (or the pseudogene TRBV3-2) and TRBJ1-3; D gene uncertain. The CDR3 is 15 residues long. Trimming left V 0 bases short and J 0 bases short, with 6 bases between. Germline V gene lookup returns CDR1 LGHDT and CDR2 YNNKEL (reference sequence). The CDR3 DNA follows: TGTGCCAGCAGCCAAGACCCAGACTCTGGAAACACCATATATTTT. Encoded protein: CASSQDPDSGNTIYF.

The chain has TRBV3-1 (or the pseudogene TRBV3-2) and TRBJ2-3; the D is unclear. Deletions cut 0 bases from V and 1 base from J, with 5 bases between. The CDR3 totals 14 residues. Germline assignment: CDR1 LGHDT and CDR2 YNNKEL (reference sequence). CDR3 in amino acids: CASSQDRGTDTQYF. The DNA for the CDR3 is TGTGCCAGCAGCCAAGATCGGGGCACAGATACGCAGTATTTT.

The V call is TRBV3-1 (or the pseudogene TRBV3-2), the J call TRBJ1-3; D is undetermined. The germline CDR1 and CDR2 sequences are LGHDT and YNNKEL (reference sequence). This CDR3 spans 16 amino acids. The V end lost 1 base, the J end lost 0 bases, and 10 bases lay between the germline ends. The DNA for the CDR3 is TGTGCCAGCAGCCAAGGCCTAGTGAGCTCTGGAAACACCATATATTTT. Translated, it gives CASSQGLVSSGNTIYF.

CDR3 residues: CASSGSQGYGYTF. The CDR3, as DNA: TGTGCCAGCAGCGGATCACAGGGCTATGGCTACACCTTC. This rearrangement joins TRBV9 to TRBJ1-2, with D possibly being TRBD1 (6 bases). The CDR3 spans 13 residues. V lost 3 bases and J lost 4, with 10 bases in between. Looked up from germline, CDR1 is SGDLS and CDR2 is YYNGEE.

The CDR3 sequence is CASSRDRSLPQHF. CDR3 DNA: TGTGCCAGCAGTCGGGACAGGTCTCTGCCCCAGCATTTT. The V call is TRBV27, the J call TRBJ1-5; TRBD1 matches 8 bases. V was clipped by 5 bases and J by 9 bases; unmatched bases: 6. This CDR3 has 13 residues. Germline values: CDR1 MNHEY, CDR2 SMNVEV (reference sequence).

This clone came up a few times. V usage is TRBV9 and J usage is TRBJ2-2, with 8 positions matching TRBD2. This CDR3 spans 15 amino acids. Germline V gene data show CDR1 as SGDLS and CDR2 as YYNGEE. The V and J ends lost 4 bases and 5 bases, in that order; junction bases with no gene match: 7. CDR3 region: CASSPTGLGTGELFF. The CDR3 nucleotides are TGTGCCAGCAGCCCCACGGGACTAGGTACCGGGGAGCTGTTTTTT.

The chain recombines TRBV29-1 with TRBJ2-5, with D possibly being TRBD2 (7 bases). V was trimmed by 2 bases and J by 4 bases, leaving 17 bases between them. The CDR3 spans 15 residues. CDR1 is SQVTM, CDR2 ANQGSEA, per germline. This chain's CDR3 is CSVELGGGGPETQYF. DNA for the CDR3: TGCAGCGTTGAACTTGGGGGCGGGGGACCAGAGACCCAGTACTTC.

The rearrangement links TRBV9 to TRBJ2-1; TRBD2 might be the D (6 bases). Trimming shortened V by 1 base and J by 6 bases, and 11 bases separated the two germline ends. The CDR3 extends over 14 amino acids. Germline assignment: CDR1 SGDLS and CDR2 YYNGEE. CDR3 DNA sequence: TGTGCCAGCAGCGTAATAGCGGTTAGCAATGAGCAGTTCTTC. It codes for CASSVIAVSNEQFF.

The chain couples TRBV5-1 to TRBJ2-7, with D tentatively TRBD1 (6 bases). The germline gives CDR1 SGHRS, CDR2 YFSETQ. The V gene lost 0 bases and the J gene lost 3 bases, with 10 bases spanning the gap. The CDR3 extends over 14 amino acids. The DNA of the CDR3 is TGCGCCAGCAGCTTGGGACAGGCGATCTACGAGCAGTACTTC. Protein sequence: CASSLGQAIYEQYF.

V and J are TRBV30 and TRBJ1-6, with unresolved D. CDR1 and CDR2 (germline): GTSNPN, SVGIG (reference sequence). The CDR3 length is 13 residues. Trimming removed 1 base at V and 8 bases at J, with 9 bases between. CDR3 bases: TGTGCCTGGAGTGCTGTTTCGGATTCACCCCTCCACTTT. This sequence encodes CAWSAVSDSPLHF.

The V call is TRBV2, the J call TRBJ1-2, with TRBD1 matching over 9 bases. J was trimmed by 4 bases and V by 6 bases; bases with no gene match: 0. The CDR3 sequence is 12 residues long. Germline CDR1 SNHLY, CDR2 FYNNEI. CDR3 protein: CASRTGGYGYTF. As DNA, the CDR3 is TGTGCCAGCAGGACAGGGGGCTATGGCTACACCTTC.

The rearrangement links TRBV4-2 to TRBJ2-5, with a possible D match to TRBD2 (5 bases). The CDR3 sequence is 14 residues long. Germline values: CDR1 LGHNA, CDR2 YNFKEQ. Trimming cost V 3 bases and J 5 bases, with 13 bases left between them. CDR3 DNA: TGTGCCAGCAGCCAGGATGAAAGAGGGGAGACCCAGTACTTC. Amino acids: CASSQDERGETQYF.

The chain couples TRBV5-1 to TRBJ2-1; D is unresolved. Germline V gene data show CDR1 as SGHRS and CDR2 as YFSETQ. The CDR3 has 16 amino acids. The ends were cut back, 5 bases at V and 5 bases at J, with 20 bases in the middle. CDR3 DNA: TGCGCCAGCAGACTAAGGTCCCTTGCGTTGGACAATGAGCAGTTCTTC. Its translation: CASRLRSLALDNEQFF. The full variable domain, rest sourced from reference TRBV5-1 and TRBJ2-1, is KAGVTQTPRYLIKTRGQQVTLSCSPISGHRSVSWYQQTPGQGLQFLFEYFSETQRNKGNFPGRFSGRQFSNSRSEMNVSTLELGDSALYLCASRLRSLALDNEQFFGPGTRLTVL.